These T cell receptor beta chains were read from a single sample in a study of naive and memory T cell subsets. TCRdb used MiXCR to reprocess the UMI-ligation and nested PCR reads, holding one entry per CDR3 protein. The table shows around 30,000 distinct CDR3 sequences, with less than 8.5% occurring only once. The sample in question was skin, obtained from a tuberculin skin test site. The receptor source for this set is an adult in good health. CDR3s include the opening cysteine and the closing phenylalanine or tryptophan. Fields, in order: J gene, V gene, clone size, D gene, CDR3 DNA, CDR3 protein. D genes are given only for firm matches. Clone size is not always given. Where it is, it says once, few, many or a class for expanded clones.

TRBJ2-7,TRBV6-2/TRBV6-3,NA,NA,TGTGCCAGCAGTGCGCTACGGACGGTGAGCTCCTACGAGCAGTACTTC,CASSALRTVSSYEQYF
TRBJ2-2,TRBV6-5,NA,NA,TGTGCCAGCAGTTACTCGGTCGCAGGAACCGGGGAGCGGTTTTTT,CASSYSVAGTGERFF
TRBJ2-2,TRBV5-1,few,NA,TGCGCCAGCACACGCGACAGCCTAAACACCGGGGAGCTGTTTTTT,CASTRDSLNTGELFF
TRBJ2-3,TRBV20-1,many,TRBD2,TGCAGTGCTCCTAAACTAGCGGGGGTCGCGGATACGCAGTATTTT,CSAPKLAGVADTQYF
TRBJ2-1,TRBV19,few,TRBD2,TGTGCCACCGCGACGGGGGGCAATGAGCAGTTCTTC,CATATGGNEQFF
TRBJ1-1,TRBV7-9,many,NA,TGTGCCAGCAGCCCCATCCAAAGCACTGAAGCTTTCTTT,CASSPIQSTEAFF
TRBJ2-2,TRBV20-1,many,NA,TGCAGTGCTAGAGATGGGTACTTCACCGGGGAGCTGTTTTTT,CSARDGYFTGELFF
TRBJ1-5,TRBV6-5,few,TRBD1,TGTGCCAGCGCCGGGACAGGGGGGAATCAGCCCCAGCATTTT,CASAGTGGNQPQHF
TRBJ2-5,TRBV9,many,NA,TGTGCCAGCAGCGTTAATACCATCCAAGAGACCCAGTACTTC,CASSVNTIQETQYF
TRBJ1-6,TRBV7-9,NA,NA,TGTGCCAGCAGCTTAGCCACCGGGAATTCACCCCTCCACTTT,CASSLATGNSPLHF
TRBJ2-7,TRBV6-1,many,TRBD1,TGTGCCAGCAGAGTACGGGACAGGGATGTATACGAGCAGTACTTC,CASRVRDRDVYEQYF
TRBJ1-4,TRBV7-9,many,NA,TGTGCCAGCAGCCCCGGACATTCTGGTAATGAAAAACTGTTTTTT,CASSPGHSGNEKLFF
TRBJ2-7,TRBV7-2,many,NA,TGTGCCAGCAGCTTAGGGGCGGCTAGGGCTGGAGAGCAGTACTTC,CASSLGAARAGEQYF
TRBJ2-2,TRBV7-3,many,TRBD1,TGTGCCAGCAGCACTCAACAGGGGGCTGGGGTAGCCGGGGAGCTGTTTTTT,CASSTQQGAGVAGELFF
TRBJ1-2,TRBV29-1,medium-sized,TRBD1,TGCAGCGTTGAAGGGGACCAGGGGGGCTCTTACTATGGCTACACCTTC,CSVEGDQGGSYYGYTF
TRBJ1-1,TRBV5-4,few,NA,TGTGCCAGCAGCTGGAGCCGGGACCTCTCTGAAGCTTTCTTT,CASSWSRDLSEAFF
TRBJ2-5,TRBV25-1,few,NA,TGTGCCAGCAGTGAATGGTCGGGGGCGGCGGGCACCCAGTACTTC,CASSEWSGAAGTQYF
TRBJ2-3,TRBV19,many,NA,TGTGCCAGTAGTATAGATACAAGGGACGGCTTCATCACAGATACGCAGTATTTT,CASSIDTRDGFITDTQYF
TRBJ2-1,TRBV9,few,TRBD2,TGTGCCAGCAGCTTGGGGGGACTACCTCTCTACAATGAGCAGTTCTTC,CASSLGGLPLYNEQFF
TRBJ2-7,TRBV6-5,few,NA,TGTGCCAGCAGTTACGGGGGGGAGCAGTACTTC,CASSYGGEQYF
TRBJ1-1,TRBV7-2,many,TRBD1,TGTGCCAGCAGCTCAGGGGGACAGGGCAGCACGGGGACTGAAGCTTTCTTT,CASSSGGQGSTGTEAFF
TRBJ2-5,TRBV10-3,many,TRBD1,TGTGCCATCAGTGAGTTGGGACAGGGAGAGGCCCAGTACTTC,CAISELGQGEAQYF
TRBJ1-2,TRBV20-1,many,NA,TGCAGTGCTCATCAGGGGCTAAGCGGCTACACCTTC,CSAHQGLSGYTF
TRBJ1-2,TRBV28,many,TRBD1,TGTGCCAGCAGTTCTCCGGGACAGGGGATGAGCGGCTACACCTTC,CASSSPGQGMSGYTF
TRBJ1-6,TRBV6-5,few,TRBD1,TGTGCCAGCAGTTTGTCTGGGACAGGGCGTTCACCCCTCCACTTT,CASSLSGTGRSPLHF
TRBJ1-1,TRBV7-9,many,TRBD1,TGTGCCAGCAACCCCGGGACAGGGGGATCCACTGAAGCTTTCTTT,CASNPGTGGSTEAFF
TRBJ2-1,TRBV9,many,TRBD2,TGTGCCAGCAGCGCGGGGGGAGGGTCTGGCTCCTACAATGAGCAGTTCTTC,CASSAGGGSGSYNEQFF
TRBJ2-7,TRBV12-3/TRBV12-4,many,NA,TGTGCCAGCACCGCAATCTGGGCAGGTGATACCTACGAGCAGTACTTC,CASTAIWAGDTYEQYF
TRBJ2-1,TRBV3-1,many,NA,TGTGCCAGCAGCCGTAGCACCTACAATGAGCAGTTCTTC,CASSRSTYNEQFF
TRBJ1-4,TRBV29-1,many,TRBD1,TGCAGCCCTCGCGACAGGGTGGGGGAAAAACTGTTTTTT,CSPRDRVGEKLFF
TRBJ2-1,TRBV28,NA,NA,TGTGCCAGCAGTCTGGGGACGGCTGGGGAGCAGTTCTTC,CASSLGTAGEQFF
TRBJ1-4,TRBV11-2,many,NA,TGTGCCAGCAGCTTAGTGGGGGAAAAACTGTTTTTT,CASSLVGEKLFF
TRBJ2-1,TRBV18,many,TRBD2,TGTGCCAGCTCAACGGGACTAGCGGGGCCCAGTAAGGAGCAGTTCTTC,CASSTGLAGPSKEQFF
TRBJ2-7,TRBV4-2,medium-sized,TRBD1,TGTGCCAGCAGCCAAGGGGGGACAGGGATGGGAGAGCAGTACTTC,CASSQGGTGMGEQYF
TRBJ1-1,TRBV20-1,NA,TRBD1,TGCAGTGCTAGAGATCGACAGGGGCTGCCTGAAGCTTTCTTT,CSARDRQGLPEAFF
TRBJ2-1,TRBV20-1,many,NA,TGCAGTGCTAGGGACCCGCATACAGGGTTACGGGCCGGGTTCTTC,CSARDPHTGLRAGFF
TRBJ2-1,TRBV20-1,few,NA,TGCAGTGCAGGCTACTATGAGCAGTTCTTC,CSAGYYEQFF
TRBJ2-1,TRBV4-1,many,TRBD2,TGCGCCAGCAGCCAAGAAAGGGAGGGAGGCTACAATGAGCAGTTCTTC,CASSQEREGGYNEQFF
TRBJ2-5,TRBV7-9,few,NA,TGTGCCAGCAGCGCAAGCCAGACCCAGTACTTC,CASSASQTQYF
TRBJ1-5,TRBV19,few,NA,TGTGCCAGTAGTATACAACTGCGTCAGCCCCAGCATTTT,CASSIQLRQPQHF
TRBJ2-1,TRBV2,NA,TRBD2,TGTGCCAGCTCCGGACTAGCGGGGGTCAATGAGCAGTTCTTC,CASSGLAGVNEQFF
TRBJ1-5,TRBV7-2,NA,NA,TGTGCCAGCAGCTACCGGGTAAATCAGCCCCAGCATTTT,CASSYRVNQPQHF
TRBJ2-3,TRBV20-1,medium-sized,TRBD1,TGCAGTGCTAGTTGGGGACAGGTTTACACAGATACGCAGTATTTT,CSASWGQVYTDTQYF
TRBJ1-1,TRBV25-1,NA,NA,TGTGCCAGCAGTGGTCGAAACAGGGTCGCTGAAGCTTTCTTT,CASSGRNRVAEAFF
TRBJ2-7,TRBV12-3/TRBV12-4,many,NA,TGTGCCAGCAGTTCTGGGCGACTGGGGAAAGGGACATCGTACGAGCAGTACTTC,CASSSGRLGKGTSYEQYF
TRBJ1-6,TRBV2,few,TRBD1,TGTGCCAGCAGTAAAGACAGGGAGAAGCATTCACCCCTCCACTTT,CASSKDREKHSPLHF
TRBJ2-6,TRBV6-1,many,NA,TGTGCCAGCAGTGACAACTCTGGGGCCAACGTCCTGACTTTC,CASSDNSGANVLTF
TRBJ2-7,TRBV6-1,NA,NA,TGTGCCAGCAGGACGACCGGCTACGAGCAGTACTTC,CASRTTGYEQYF
TRBJ2-5,TRBV7-8,many,TRBD2,TGTGCCAGCAGCGTCGCTAGCGGGGGGGCCACGGAGACCCAGTACTTC,CASSVASGGATETQYF
TRBJ2-4,TRBV4-1,many,NA,TGCGCCAGCAGCAAGGACTCACCCAAAAACATTCAGTACTTC,CASSKDSPKNIQYF
TRBJ1-1,TRBV6-1,many,TRBD1,TGTGCCAGCAGTGCTACAGGGGAAAGAGAAGCTTTCTTT,CASSATGEREAFF
TRBJ1-2,TRBV5-1,few,NA,TGCGCCAGCAGCAATATCCAGGCGAACTATGGCTACACCTTC,CASSNIQANYGYTF
TRBJ2-7,TRBV6-5,NA,NA,TGTGCCAGCAGTCGCCCCATAAGGGTCCCTCTAACAGCCTACGAGCAGTACTTC,CASSRPIRVPLTAYEQYF
TRBJ2-1,TRBV2,NA,TRBD2,TGTGCCAGCAGCGCACCATTCACTACTAGCGGGGGTAGGGATGAGCAGTTCTTC,CASSAPFTTSGGRDEQFF
TRBJ1-2,TRBV20-1,NA,NA,TGCAGTGCTAGAGGCAGAGACTGTAACTATGGCTACACCTTC,CSARGRDCNYGYTF